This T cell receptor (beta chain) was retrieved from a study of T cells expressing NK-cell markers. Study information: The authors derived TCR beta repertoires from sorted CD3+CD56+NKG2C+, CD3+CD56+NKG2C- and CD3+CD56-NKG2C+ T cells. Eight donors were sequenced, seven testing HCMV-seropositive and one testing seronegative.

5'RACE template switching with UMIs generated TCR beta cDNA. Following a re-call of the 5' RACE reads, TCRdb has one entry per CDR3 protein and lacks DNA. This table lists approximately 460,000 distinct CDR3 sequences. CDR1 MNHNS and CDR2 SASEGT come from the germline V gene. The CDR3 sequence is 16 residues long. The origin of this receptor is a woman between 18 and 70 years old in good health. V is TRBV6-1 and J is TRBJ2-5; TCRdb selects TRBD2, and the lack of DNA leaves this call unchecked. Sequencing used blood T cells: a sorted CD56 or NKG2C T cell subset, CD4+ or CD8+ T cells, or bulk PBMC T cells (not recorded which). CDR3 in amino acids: CASRPLAGALGETQYF.